This T cell receptor beta chain comes out of a study of blood T cell repertoires in COVID-19. Whole-study context: The United States, Italy and Spain provided the acute and convalescent COVID-19 samples. The analysed material was cDNA or gDNA that came from T cells, B-cell-depleted T cells, or PBMCs.

Germline values: CDR1 LGHDT, CDR2 YNNKEL (reference sequence). CDR3 length: 14 amino acids. V lost 3 bases, J lost 10 bases, and 7 bases stayed unmatched. Original handling: Researchers report that nucleated cell counts were estimated from reference gene primer amplification. Sequencing used immunoSEQ multiplex PCR; TCRdb keeps in-frame clones, though not all of them. The DNA gave D and trimming, while V, J and clone size come from that table. The sample yields fewer than 90,000 clones, roughly 89% seen once. The chain has TRBV3-1 (or the pseudogene TRBV3-2) and TRBJ2-7, with 12 bases that match TRBD2. The clonotype originates from a man aged 25-45 years with acute or convalescent COVID-19. The sequenced sample consisted of peripheral blood. The CDR3 DNA reads TGTGCCAGCAGCCAGGGACTAGCGGGTCGCCTCCAGTACTTC. Translating it yields CASSQGLAGRLQYF.